This TCR beta chain is from a study of blood T cell repertoires in COVID-19. The repertoire was sequenced with immunoSEQ multiplex PCR; TCRdb's copy has only in-frame clones and lacks some. Among 50,000 to 70,000 clones listed, about 86% were seen once. Per the germline V gene, CDR1 is KGHDR and CDR2 is SFDVKD. This CDR3 comprises 15 residues. Trimming at V came to 5 bases and at J to 7 bases, leaving 6 bases not matched to a gene. The gene calls are TRBV24-1 and TRBJ2-1; the match to TRBD1 covers 11 bases. Sequencing was done on a sample of peripheral blood. The receptor comes from a man aged 45-65 years with active COVID-19. CDR3 nucleotides: TGTGCCACCAGTGCCGGACAGGGGGCGTCAAATGAGCAGTTCTTC. The encoded protein is CATSAGQGASNEQFF.